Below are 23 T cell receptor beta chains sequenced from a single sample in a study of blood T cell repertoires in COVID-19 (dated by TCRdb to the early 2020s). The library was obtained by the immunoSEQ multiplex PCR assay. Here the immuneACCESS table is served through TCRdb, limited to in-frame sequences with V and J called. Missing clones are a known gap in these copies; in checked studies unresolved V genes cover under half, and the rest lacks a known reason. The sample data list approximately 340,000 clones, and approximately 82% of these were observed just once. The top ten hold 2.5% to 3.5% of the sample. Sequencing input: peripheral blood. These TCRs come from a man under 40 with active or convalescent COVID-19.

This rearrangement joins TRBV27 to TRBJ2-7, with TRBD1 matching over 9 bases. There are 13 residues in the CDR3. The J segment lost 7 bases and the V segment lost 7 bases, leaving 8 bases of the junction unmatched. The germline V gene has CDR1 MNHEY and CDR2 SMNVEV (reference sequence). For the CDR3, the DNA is TGTGCCAGCATCCTACAGGGGGCGGATGAGCAGTACTTC. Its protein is CASILQGADEQYF.

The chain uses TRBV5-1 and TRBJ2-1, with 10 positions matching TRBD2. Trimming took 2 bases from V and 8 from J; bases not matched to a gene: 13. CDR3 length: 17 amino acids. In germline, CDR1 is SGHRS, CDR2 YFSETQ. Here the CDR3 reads CASSFLRSGGAWDEQFF. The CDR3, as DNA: TGCGCCAGCAGCTTCCTAAGGAGCGGGGGGGCATGGGATGAGCAGTTCTTC.

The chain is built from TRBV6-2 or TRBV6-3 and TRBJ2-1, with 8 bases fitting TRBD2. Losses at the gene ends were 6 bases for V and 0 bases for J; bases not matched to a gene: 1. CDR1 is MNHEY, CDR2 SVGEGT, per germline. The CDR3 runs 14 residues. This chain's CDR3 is CASSLAGSYNEQFF. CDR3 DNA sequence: TGTGCCAGCAGCCTAGCGGGCTCCTACAATGAGCAGTTCTTC.

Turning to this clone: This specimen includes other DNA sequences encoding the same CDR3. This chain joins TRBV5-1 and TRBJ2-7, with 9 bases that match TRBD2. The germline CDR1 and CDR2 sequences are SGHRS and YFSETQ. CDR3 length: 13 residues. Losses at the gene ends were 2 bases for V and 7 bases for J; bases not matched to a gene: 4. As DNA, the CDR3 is TGCGCCAGCAGCTTTGGTAGCGGGGGAGAGCAGTACTTC. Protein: CASSFGSGGEQYF.

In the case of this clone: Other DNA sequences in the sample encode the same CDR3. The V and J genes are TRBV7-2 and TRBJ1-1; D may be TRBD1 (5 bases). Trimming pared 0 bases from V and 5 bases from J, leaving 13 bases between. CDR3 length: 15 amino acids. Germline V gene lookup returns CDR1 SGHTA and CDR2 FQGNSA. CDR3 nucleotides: TGTGCCAGCAGCTTAGCGGGTGGGAGGGGAACTGAAGCTTTCTTT. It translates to CASSLAGGRGTEAFF.

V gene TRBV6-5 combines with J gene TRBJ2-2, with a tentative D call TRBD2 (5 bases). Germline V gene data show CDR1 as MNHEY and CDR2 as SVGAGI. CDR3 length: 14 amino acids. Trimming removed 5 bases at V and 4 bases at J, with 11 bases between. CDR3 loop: CASSIGLSTGELFF. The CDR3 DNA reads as TGTGCCAGCAGTATTGGACTGTCCACCGGGGAGCTGTTTTTT.

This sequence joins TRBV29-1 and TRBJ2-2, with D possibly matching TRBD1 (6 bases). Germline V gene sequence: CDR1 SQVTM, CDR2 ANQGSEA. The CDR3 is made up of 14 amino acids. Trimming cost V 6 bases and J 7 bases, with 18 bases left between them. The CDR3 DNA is TGCAGCGTGACTGGACAGCGAAGGGGCGGGGAGCTGTTTTTT. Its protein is CSVTGQRRGGELFF.

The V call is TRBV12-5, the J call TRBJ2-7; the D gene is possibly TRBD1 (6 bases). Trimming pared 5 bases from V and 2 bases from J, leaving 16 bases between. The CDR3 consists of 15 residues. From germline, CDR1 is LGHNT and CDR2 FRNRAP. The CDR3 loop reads CASGHSGVLPYEQYF. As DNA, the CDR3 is TGTGCTAGTGGTCACTCAGGGGTTTTACCCTACGAGCAGTACTTC.

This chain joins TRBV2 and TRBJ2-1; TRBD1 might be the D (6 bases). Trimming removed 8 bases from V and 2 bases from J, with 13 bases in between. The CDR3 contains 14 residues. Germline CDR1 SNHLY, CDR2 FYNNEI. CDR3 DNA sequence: TGTGCCAGCGGGGGAACAGGGACCTACAATGAGCAGTTCTTC. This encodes CASGGTGTYNEQFF.

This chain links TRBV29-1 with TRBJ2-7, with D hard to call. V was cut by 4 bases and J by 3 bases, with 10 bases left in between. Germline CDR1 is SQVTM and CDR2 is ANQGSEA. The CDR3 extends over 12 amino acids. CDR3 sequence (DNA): TGCAGCGTTGTGGCAGGAAACTACGAGCAGTACTTC. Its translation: CSVVAGNYEQYF.

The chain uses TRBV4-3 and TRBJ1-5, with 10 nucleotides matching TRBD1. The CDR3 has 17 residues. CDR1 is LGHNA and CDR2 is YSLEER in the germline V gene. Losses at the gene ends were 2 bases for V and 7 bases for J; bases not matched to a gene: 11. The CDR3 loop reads CASSQSTGGQGWQPQHF. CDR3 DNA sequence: TGCGCCAGCAGCCAATCCACCGGGGGACAGGGGTGGCAGCCCCAGCATTTT.

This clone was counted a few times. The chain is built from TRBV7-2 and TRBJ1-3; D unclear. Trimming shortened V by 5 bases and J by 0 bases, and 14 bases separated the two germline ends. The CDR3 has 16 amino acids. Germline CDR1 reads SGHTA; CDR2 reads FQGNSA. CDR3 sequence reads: CASSQDARVSGNTIYF. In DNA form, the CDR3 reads TGTGCCAGCAGCCAAGACGCACGGGTCTCTGGAAACACCATATATTTT.

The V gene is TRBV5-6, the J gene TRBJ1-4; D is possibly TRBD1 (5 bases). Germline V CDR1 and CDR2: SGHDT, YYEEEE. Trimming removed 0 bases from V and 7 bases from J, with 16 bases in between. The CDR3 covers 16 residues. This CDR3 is CASSLGAAIGGEKLFF. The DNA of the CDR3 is TGTGCCAGCAGCTTGGGGGCCGCAATCGGGGGTGAAAAACTGTTTTTT.

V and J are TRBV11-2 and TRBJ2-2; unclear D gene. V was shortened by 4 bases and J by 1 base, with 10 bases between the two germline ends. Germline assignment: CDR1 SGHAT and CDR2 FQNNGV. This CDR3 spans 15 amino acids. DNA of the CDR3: TGTGCCAGCAGCTCGATCTTACTGAACACCGGGGAGCTGTTTTTT. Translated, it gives CASSSILLNTGELFF.

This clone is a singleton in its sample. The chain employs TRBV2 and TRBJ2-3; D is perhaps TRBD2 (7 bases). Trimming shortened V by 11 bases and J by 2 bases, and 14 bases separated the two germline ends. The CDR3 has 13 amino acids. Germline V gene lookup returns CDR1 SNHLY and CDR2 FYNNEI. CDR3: CAGRGYFTDTQYF. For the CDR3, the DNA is TGTGCCGGGAGGGGGTATTTCACAGATACGCAGTATTTT.

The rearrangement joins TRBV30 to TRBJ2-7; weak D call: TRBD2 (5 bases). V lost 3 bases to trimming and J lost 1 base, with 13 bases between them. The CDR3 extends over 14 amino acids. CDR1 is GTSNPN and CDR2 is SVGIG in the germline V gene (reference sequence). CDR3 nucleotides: TGTGCCTGGAGGAACCCAGGACTTTCCTACGAGCAGTACTTC. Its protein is CAWRNPGLSYEQYF. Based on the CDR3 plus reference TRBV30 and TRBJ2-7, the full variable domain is SQTIHQWPATLVQPVGSPLSLECTVEGTSNPNLYWYRQAAGRGLQLLFYSVGIGQISSEVPQNLSASRPQDRQFILSSKKLLLSDSGFYLCAWRNPGLSYEQYFGPGTRLTVT.

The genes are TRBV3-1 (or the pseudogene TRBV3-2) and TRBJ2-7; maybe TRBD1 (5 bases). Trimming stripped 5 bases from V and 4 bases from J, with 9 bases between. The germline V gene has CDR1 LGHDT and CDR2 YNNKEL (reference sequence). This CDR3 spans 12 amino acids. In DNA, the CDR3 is TGTGCCAGCAGCTGGGGCGCGTACGAGCAGTACTTC. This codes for CASSWGAYEQYF.

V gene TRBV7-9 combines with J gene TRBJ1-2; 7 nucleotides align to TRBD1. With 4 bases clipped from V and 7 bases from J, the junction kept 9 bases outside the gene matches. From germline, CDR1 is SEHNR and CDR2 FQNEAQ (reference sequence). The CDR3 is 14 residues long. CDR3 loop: CASSSGTERFGYTF. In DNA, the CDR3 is TGTGCCAGCAGCTCCGGGACAGAGAGGTTTGGCTACACCTTC.

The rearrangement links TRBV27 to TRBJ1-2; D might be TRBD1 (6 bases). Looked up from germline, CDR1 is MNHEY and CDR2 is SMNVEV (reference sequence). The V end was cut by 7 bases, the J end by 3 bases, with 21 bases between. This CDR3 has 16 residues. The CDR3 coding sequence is TGTGCCAGCATTTGGGTGACAAGGGGGAAGGACTATGGCTACACCTTC. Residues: CASIWVTRGKDYGYTF.

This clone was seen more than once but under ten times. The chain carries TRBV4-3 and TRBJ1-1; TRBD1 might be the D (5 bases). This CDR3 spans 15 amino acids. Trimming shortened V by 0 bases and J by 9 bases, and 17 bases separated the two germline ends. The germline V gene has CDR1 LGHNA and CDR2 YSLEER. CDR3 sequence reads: CASSQDLDREGKAFF. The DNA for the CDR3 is TGCGCCAGCAGCCAAGATCTGGATCGGGAGGGGAAAGCTTTCTTT.

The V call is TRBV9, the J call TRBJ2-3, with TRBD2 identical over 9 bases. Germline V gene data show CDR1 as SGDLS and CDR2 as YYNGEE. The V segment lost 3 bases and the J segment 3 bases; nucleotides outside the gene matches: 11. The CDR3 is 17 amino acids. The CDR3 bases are TGTGCCAGCAGCGAAGGAGGAGGACTAGCGTTGACAGATACGCAGTATTTT. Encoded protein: CASSEGGGLALTDTQYF.

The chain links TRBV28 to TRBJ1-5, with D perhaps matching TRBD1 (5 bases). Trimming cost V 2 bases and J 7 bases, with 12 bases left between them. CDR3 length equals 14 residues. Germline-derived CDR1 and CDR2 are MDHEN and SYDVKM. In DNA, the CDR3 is TGTGCCAGCAGTTTAGTCGGGGGGAGGCAGCCCCAGCATTTT. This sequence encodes CASSLVGGRQPQHF.

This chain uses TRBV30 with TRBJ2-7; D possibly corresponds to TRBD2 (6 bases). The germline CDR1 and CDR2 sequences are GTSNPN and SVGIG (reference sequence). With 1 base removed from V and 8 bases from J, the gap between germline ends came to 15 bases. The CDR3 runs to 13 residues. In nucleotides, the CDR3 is TGTGCCTGGAGTGAGAGCAGGGAGGCGAAGCAGTACTTC. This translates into CAWSESREAKQYF.